The sample holds many counts of the clone carrying this TCR beta chain. Using two-round multiplex PCR, the authors amplified TCR beta CDR3 from genomic DNA. First-round PCR, the initial amplification, used primers specific to each TRBV and TRBJ gene. Via MiXCR, TCRdb re-called the multiplex PCR reads, giving one row per CDR3 protein. This sample has roughly 15,000 distinct CDR3 sequences, with more than 15% found just once. The CDR3 has 16 residues. In germline, CDR1 is LGHDT, CDR2 YNNKEL (reference sequence). Losses at the gene ends were 0 bases for V and 5 bases for J; bases not matched to a gene: 9. This sample was taken from a study of prognosis after radiotherapy for stage I lung cancer.

The receptor's source is a donor aged 50 or older with non-small cell lung cancer. The sample was PBMCs, taken before or after stereotactic body radiation therapy (not recorded which). This chain links TRBV3-1 with TRBJ1-2; the match to TRBD1 covers 7 bases. CDR3 sequence (DNA): TGTGCCAGCAGCCAAGATCGGGCAGGGGGATATTATGGCTACACCTTC. Protein: CASSQDRAGGYYGYTF.